Given below is one T cell receptor (beta chain) in context. This sample was taken from a study of blood T cells in healthy people across ages. The authors ran a second PCR of roughly 7 to 11 cycles using a sample-barcoded 5' primer and a J-beta primer mix. Tagging of each cDNA molecule was performed by a template-switch adaptor with 12 random nucleotides. TCRdb used MiXCR to reprocess the 5' RACE reads, holding one entry per CDR3 protein. Of 750,000 to 950,000 distinct CDR3 sequences listed, 25% to 35% were seen once; the top ten hold roughly 10%. This CDR3 region has 12 residues. V shed 4 bases and J shed 6 bases, with 9 bases lying between them. Germline V gives CDR1 SEHNR, CDR2 FQNEAQ (reference sequence). These records were also assigned to another study, of T cells of mothers and their children. In that study: The TCR beta CDR3 read count exceeded 10 million for each mother and was 2.5 million to 3 million for each child.

This clonotype originated in a woman aged 40 to 50 in good health. Sequenced material: blood. V gene TRBV7-9 combines with J gene TRBJ1-1; tentative D call: TRBD1 (5 bases). The CDR3 nucleotides are TGTGCCAGCAGCTGGCGGGACCCTGAAGCTTTCTTT. Translating gives CASSWRDPEAFF.